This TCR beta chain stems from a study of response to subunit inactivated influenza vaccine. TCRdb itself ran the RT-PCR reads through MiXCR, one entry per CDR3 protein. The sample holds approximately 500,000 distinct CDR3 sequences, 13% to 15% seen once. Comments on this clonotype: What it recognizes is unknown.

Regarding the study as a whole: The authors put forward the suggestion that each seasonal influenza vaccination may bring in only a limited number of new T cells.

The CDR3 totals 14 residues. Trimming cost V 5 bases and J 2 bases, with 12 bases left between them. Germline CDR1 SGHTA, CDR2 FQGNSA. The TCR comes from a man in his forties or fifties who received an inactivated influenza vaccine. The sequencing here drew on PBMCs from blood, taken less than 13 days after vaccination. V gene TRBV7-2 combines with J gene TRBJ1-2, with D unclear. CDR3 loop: CASSPMDGNYGYTF. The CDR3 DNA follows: TGTGCCAGCAGCCCGATGGACGGGAACTATGGCTACACCTTC.